In this sample, the clone carrying this T cell receptor (beta chain) turned up a few times. The sample originates from a study of blood T cells in healthy people across ages. This CDR3 has 13 residues. The ends were cut back, 6 bases at V and 3 bases at J, with 14 bases in the middle. Germline V gives CDR1 SQVTM, CDR2 ANQGSEA. Sample-barcoded 5' priming and a J-beta primer mix drove a second PCR of about 6 to 12 cycles. A minimum of 3 million CDR3-containing paired-end reads was obtained for each sample. Each CDR3 protein gets one entry after TCRdb re-called the 5' RACE reads with MiXCR. The table has about 680,000 distinct CDR3 sequences, approximately 50% seen once. Donors gave 8.5 to 10 milliliters of peripheral blood apiece.

This rearrangement joins TRBV29-1 to TRBJ2-5; D call uncertain. Sequencing input: blood. The sequence was collected from a woman in her sixties in good health. Written as DNA, the CDR3 is TGCAGCGTCCTACCCCAAGGGAAAGAGACCCAGTACTTC. Translated: CSVLPQGKETQYF.